This TCR beta chain was captured in a study of CD8 T cells in ankylosing spondylitis. MiXCR was run by TCRdb on the 5' RACE reads, yielding one entry per CDR3 protein. The repertoire holds 380,000 or so distinct CDR3 sequences, approximately 22% seen once, with roughly 14% in the top ten. Germline V lookup: CDR1 MNHNS, CDR2 SASEGT. The length of the CDR3 is 18 residues. V shed 6 bases, J shed 1 base, and the junction held 5 bases outside the gene matches. Study-level findings and limits: The clones that were linked to disease were reported to be significantly enriched in matched synovial fluid samples from ankylosing spondylitis patients.

This clonotype was counted between two and nine times. Its target is not known. This sequence joins TRBV6-1 and TRBJ2-2; 16 nucleotides line up with TRBD2. Sequenced input: blood, either unsorted or a sorted T cell fraction (not recorded which). The TCR was taken from a male donor with ankylosing spondylitis or in good health (not recorded which). CDR3 sequence (DNA): TGTGCCAGCAGCCTGGGACTAGCGGGGGGGAAGAACACCGGGGAGCTGTTTTTT. It specifies CASSLGLAGGKNTGELFF.